This entry concerns a single T cell receptor (beta chain). This clonotype was recorded at least ten times. Its antigen target is currently unknown. The record has no base qualities; no much larger clone is one base away. The data originate from a study of neurological immune-mediated disorders (dated by TCRdb to between 2017 and 2020). Study-level background: Among the roughly 35 multiple sclerosis patients, relapsing-remitting MS accounted for around 30 and secondary progressive MS accounted for 3. Using UMI-based sequencing, the study compared peripheral blood TCR-beta repertoires from patients with HTLV-I-associated myelopathy (HAM/TSP), patients with multiple sclerosis, and healthy controls. Longitudinal samples, technical triplicates and paired sorted CD4+ and CD8+ T-cell subsets, alongside PBMC samples, were included among the approximately 100 TCR-beta libraries. The cohort was made up of 68 subjects, consisting of about 14 HAM/TSP patients, about 34 multiple sclerosis patients and around 20 healthy controls.

To synthesize cDNA, template-switch 5'RACE was performed with a primer carrying a 10-nucleotide random unique molecular identifier so that each TCR transcript was tagged. Over 200 million TCR-beta sequences, covering 15-18 subjects, were produced in each sequencing run. The RNeasy kit was used to extract total RNA. TCR-beta VDJ regions were amplified with primers for the TCR constant region and the 5'RACE anchor, using the KAPA Real-time Library Amplification kit. A first PCR added sample indexes and Illumina adaptors, after which a second PCR increased the library yield. The roughly 650 bp TCR product was size-selected on a 2% E-gel SizeSelection system after Ampure bead purification. Before pooling, libraries had their quality checked on a Bioanalyzer, their concentration measured with Qubit, and their quantity determined with the Kapa Library Quantification kit. Paired-end 2 x 150 bp sequencing of the libraries was performed on an Illumina HiSeq 2500. To increase sequence diversity, roughly 24-31% phiX was spiked into each library pool. In the source study's methods: The quality-filtered reads were processed with the UMI-based MiGEC pipeline, whose error correction step removed more than 80% of the raw TCR sequences. IMGT germline references were used for aligning VDJ genes, and each clonotype was defined as a unique CDR3 amino acid sequence together with its V-J genes. Clonal expansion, Shannon diversity and CDR3 relatedness were evaluated with VDJtools (CalcPairwiseDistances, ClusterSamples), while phylogenetic trees were built in CLCbio workbench. A clone was classed as expanded if it had 8 or more unique UMIs, a cutoff based on coefficient-of-variation modelling across technical triplicates. In-frame beta chains were kept once TCRdb had trimmed the public reads at Q25 with fastp and called clones with MiXCR. Records with the same CDR3 protein are collapsed into one entry carrying the most frequent genes and DNA. What appears here as the V and J calls and clone size reflects TCRdb's work, not the paper's. Here the sample has approximately 52,000 distinct CDR3 sequences; about 3.7% occur a single time. The ten top clones hold 5.5% to 6% of the sample.

Its CDR3 holds 14 amino acids, cysteine through phenylalanine. Of all the DNA, just the CDR3 is kept, 42 bases in frame from base 1. Ends trimmed: V by 5 bases, J by 7 bases; bases unmatched to a gene: 5. CDR1 and CDR2 are drawn from the germline V gene: SGHTA, FQGNSA. Unsorted PBMC libraries were generated from 2 million PBMCs stored in RNAlater at -80 °C until RNA extraction. Multiple sclerosis patients were enrolled in a US clinical protocol under which disease progression was evaluated by magnetic resonance imaging. Peripheral blood was subjected to Ficoll-Hypaque density gradient centrifugation to isolate PBMCs, which were then cryopreserved in liquid nitrogen. Broad study findings and their caveats: No identical CDR3 amino acid sequences were found to be shared among expanded clones across subjects, suggesting that TCR-beta repertoires were private in all groups. No association of the MS cluster with clinical or MRI features was observed, and the need for larger cohorts was stated by the authors. In phylogenetic analysis, the repertoires of 18 of 34 MS patients grouped into a cluster of related CDR3 sequences, which suggests a possible signature at the repertoire level. The highest TCR clonal expansion was observed in HAM/TSP patients, whereas the lowest was observed in MS patients, even when compared with healthy controls.

Sequences were obtained from PBMCs. The rearrangement combines TRBV7-2 with TRBJ1-4; 9 central bases correspond to TRBD1. The receptor was isolated from a man aged 35 to 55 with multiple sclerosis. The nucleotide sequence reads as follows: TGTGCCAGCAGCGTACAGGGGGCTACTGAAAAACTGTTTTTT. The encoded protein is CASSVQGATEKLFF. With the portions outside the CDR3 filled from the reference TRBV7-2 and TRBJ1-4 genes, the complete variable region becomes GAGVSQSPSNKVTEKGKDVELRCDPISGHTALYWYRQSLGQGLEFLIYFQGNSAPDKSGLPSDRFSAERTGGSVSTLTIQRTQQEDSAVYLCASSVQGATEKLFFGSGTQLSVL.